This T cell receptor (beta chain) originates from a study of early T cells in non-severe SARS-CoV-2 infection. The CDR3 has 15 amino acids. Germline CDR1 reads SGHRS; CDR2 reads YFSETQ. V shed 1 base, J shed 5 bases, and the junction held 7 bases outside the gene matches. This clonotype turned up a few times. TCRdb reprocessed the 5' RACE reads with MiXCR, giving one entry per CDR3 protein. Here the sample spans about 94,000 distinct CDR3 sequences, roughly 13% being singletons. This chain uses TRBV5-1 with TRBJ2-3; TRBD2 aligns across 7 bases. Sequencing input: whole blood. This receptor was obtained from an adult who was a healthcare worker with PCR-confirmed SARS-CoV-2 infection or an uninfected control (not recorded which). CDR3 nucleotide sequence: TGCGCCAGCAGCTTGCCAGCGGGGCCGGGAGATACGCAGTATTTT. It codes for CASSLPAGPGDTQYF.